The clone carrying this TCR beta chain was recorded a few times. The source of the sample is a study of blood T cell repertoires in COVID-19. About the study: The origin of the acute and convalescent COVID-19 samples was the United States, Italy and Spain.

Authors' data handling: Nucleated cell number was recorded as an estimate derived from reference gene primer amplification. Sequencing was performed with immunoSEQ multiplex PCR; in TCRdb, only in-frame clones are kept and a portion is missing. V, J and clone size derive from that table, while D and trimming were established from the DNA sequence. This sample yields 45,000 or so clones, of which 82% are seen a single time; over 12% belongs to the top ten. Trimming left V 4 bases short and J 0 bases short, with 15 bases between. This CDR3 comprises 16 residues. Germline CDR1 is MNHNS and CDR2 is SASEGT.

This chain uses TRBV6-1 with TRBJ1-2; D uncertain. Sequenced input: peripheral blood. The clonotype was recovered from a human donor in a cohort sampled during active COVID-19. The CDR3 reads CASSASSGRTNYGYTF. Written as DNA, the CDR3 is TGTGCCAGCAGTGCTAGTTCGGGGAGAACTAACTATGGCTACACCTTC.